This paragraph covers one T cell receptor (beta chain) sequence. TCRdb's table, derived via immunoSEQ multiplex PCR, lists solely in-frame clones and lacks some. The sample lists approximately 230,000 clones, almost 85% occurring once. The record originates from a study of blood T cell repertoires in COVID-19. Study-wide background: Researchers got acute and convalescent COVID-19 samples from the United States, Italy and Spain.

Germline V gives CDR1 MNHEY, CDR2 SVGEGT. V was pared by 0 bases and J by 5 bases, with 4 bases between. CDR3 length: 12 residues. Material for sequencing was PBMCs or T cells enriched from blood (not recorded which). The chain links TRBV6-2 or TRBV6-3 to TRBJ2-5; D not certain. This clonotype was obtained from a man aged 40-50 years who had recovered from COVID-19. CDR3 nucleotide sequence: TGTGCCAGCAGTTACTCTCAGGAGACCCAGTACTTC. Its protein product is CASSYSQETQYF.